This T cell receptor beta chain was recovered during a study of vaccination effects on CD4 cells after COVID-19. On this clone itself: What it binds is unknown.

Following culture for about ten days, CD4+ T cells were isolated. The study found no prior SARS-CoV-2 infection in the vaccine recipients, who tested negative for nucleocapsid antibodies. TCRdb's table, derived via immunoSEQ multiplex PCR, lists solely in-frame clones and lacks some. The sample holds about 30,000 clones; over 55% are singletons and the top ten take 9% to 10%. CDR1 is MNHEY and CDR2 is SVGAGI in the germline V gene. With 5 bases removed from V and 4 bases from J, the gap between germline ends came to 15 bases. This CDR3 is 14 amino acids long. Findings of the study overall: Pronounced clonal contraction occurred in clones induced by infection and by vaccine late after vaccination.

The clonotype comes from a human donor who received a COVID-19 vaccine. The gene calls are TRBV6-5 and TRBJ2-7; maybe TRBD1 (6 bases). The sample in question was CD4+ T cells from PBMCs cultured without peptide, obtained before COVID-19 vaccination. The CDR3: CASSTQGVWYEQYF. The CDR3 DNA sequence: TGTGCCAGCAGTACACAGGGTGTTTGGTACGAGCAGTACTTC.